Listed below are T cell receptor beta chains from one sample, sequenced in a study of post-analysis software for immune sequencing data. TCRdb re-analysed the PCR reads in MiXCR, keeping a single row per CDR3 protein. This sample carries roughly 650,000 distinct CDR3 sequences, over 45% of them seen once, and the ten largest clones take roughly 12%. Source material: blood. The receptors derive from a girl aged 2 to 10 with multiple sclerosis. CDR3s include the opening cysteine and the closing phenylalanine or tryptophan. A D gene is named only where the DNA matches it firmly. Part of the rows lack a size; the others show once, few, many or a class for expanded clones.

d_gene,v_gene,len,abundance,j_gene,CDR3aa,CDR3nt
TRBD2,TRBV6-5,17,-,TRBJ2-3,CASSYSGGGRYTDTQYF,TGTGCCAGCAGTTACTCCGGGGGGGGCAGATACACAGATACGCAGTATTTT
-,TRBV7-2,14,-,TRBJ2-3,CASTLLSSTDTQYF,TGTGCCAGCACCCTTCTATCTAGCACAGATACGCAGTATTTT
-,TRBV6-2/TRBV6-3,16,-,TRBJ1-4,CASSRSVAIPGEKLFF,TGTGCCAGCAGTCGGTCGGTGGCCATCCCGGGTGAAAAACTGTTTTTT
-,TRBV12-1,17,few,TRBJ2-1,CASSSACSGKHYNEQFF,TGTGCCAGCAGCTCTGCCTGTAGCGGAAAACACTACAATGAGCAGTTCTTC
-,TRBV27,16,-,TRBJ1-5,CASSHLGQYSNQPQHF,TGTGCCAGCAGCCATCTAGGACAGTATAGCAATCAGCCCCAGCATTTT
TRBD1,TRBV11-2,18,-,TRBJ1-4,CASSLDSLLETGGEKLFF,TGTGCCAGCAGCTTAGATTCGCTCCTTGAGACAGGGGGCGAAAAACTGTTTTTT
TRBD1,TRBV10-3,17,-,TRBJ1-2,CAISDPVTGTEYYGYTF,TGTGCCATCAGTGACCCCGTGACCGGGACAGAGTACTATGGCTACACCTTC
TRBD1,TRBV6-2/TRBV6-3,16,-,TRBJ2-5,CASSPNRGTYQETQYF,TGTGCCAGCAGCCCAAACAGGGGGACTTACCAAGAGACCCAGTACTTC
-,TRBV6-6,14,-,TRBJ1-1,CASSYRRLDTEAFF,TGTGCCAGCAGTTACAGGCGCCTGGATACTGAAGCTTTCTTT
-,TRBV7-9,13,-,TRBJ2-1,CASSLGGGDAQFF,TGTGCCAGCAGCTTAGGGGGTGGCGATGCGCAGTTCTTC
-,TRBV12-3/TRBV12-4,15,few,TRBJ1-5,CASSPSTGLGQPQHF,TGTGCCAGCAGTCCTTCAACAGGTTTGGGGCAGCCCCAGCATTTT
TRBD1,TRBV7-2,15,few,TRBJ1-2,CASSPTGGASRGYTF,TGTGCCAGCAGCCCTACAGGGGGCGCATCTAGGGGCTACACCTTC
-,TRBV7-2,13,-,TRBJ2-1,CASSLTAYNEQFF,TGTGCCAGCAGCTTAACGGCATACAATGAGCAGTTCTTC
-,TRBV28,17,-,TRBJ1-5,CASSSSPGARYQQPQHF,TGTGCCAGCAGTTCATCCCCGGGGGCGCGGTACCAACAGCCCCAGCATTTT
TRBD2,TRBV9,15,few,TRBJ2-7,CASSVAGLASHEQYF,TGTGCCAGCAGCGTTGCAGGACTAGCCTCCCACGAGCAGTACTTC
TRBD1,TRBV24-1,14,-,TRBJ1-2,CATSDPGQGEGYTF,TGTGCCACCAGTGATCCGGGACAGGGGGAAGGCTACACCTTC
-,TRBV7-2,15,-,TRBJ2-1,CASSPGILSYNEQFF,TGTGCCAGCAGCCCCGGTATCCTCTCCTACAATGAGCAGTTCTTC
-,TRBV2,13,-,TRBJ1-5,CASSTARGGPQHF,TGTGCCAGCAGTACGGCCCGAGGAGGCCCCCAGCATTTT
-,TRBV20-1,15,-,TRBJ2-3,CSASHSESLPDTQYF,TGCAGTGCTAGCCACTCAGAGAGTTTGCCAGATACGCAGTATTTT
TRBD1,TRBV29-1,15,-,TRBJ1-1,CSTGQGMGMNTEAFF,TGCAGCACCGGACAGGGAATGGGGATGAACACTGAAGCTTTCTTT
-,TRBV10-3,13,-,TRBJ1-5,CAISERGNQPQHF,TGTGCCATCAGTGAGAGGGGCAATCAGCCCCAGCATTTT
-,TRBV4-1,16,few,TRBJ2-7,CASSQEKALGTYEQYF,TGCGCCAGCAGCCAAGAGAAGGCGCTCGGAACCTACGAGCAGTACTTC
TRBD2,TRBV4-2,17,once,TRBJ2-5,CASSYLGVAGGQETQYF,TGTGCCAGCAGCTACCTCGGGGTAGCGGGAGGCCAAGAGACCCAGTACTTC
TRBD1,TRBV6-1,17,-,TRBJ1-1,CASSQPGGHLMNTEAFF,TGTGCCAGCAGTCAGCCAGGGGGCCACCTGATGAACACTGAAGCTTTCTTT
-,TRBV6-5,13,-,TRBJ1-1,CASSYSRVSEAFF,TGTGCCAGCAGTTACTCGAGGGTGTCTGAAGCTTTCTTT
-,TRBV12-3/TRBV12-4,13,-,TRBJ2-1,CASSSGPNNEQFF,TGTGCCAGCAGTTCGGGCCCTAACAATGAGCAGTTCTTC
TRBD2,TRBV7-2,16,-,TRBJ2-1,CASSLGASGGYNEQFF,TGTGCCAGCAGCTTAGGGGCTAGCGGGGGGTACAATGAGCAGTTCTTC
TRBD2,TRBV27,17,few,TRBJ2-7,CASSSARAGGRFYEQYF,TGTGCCAGCAGTTCGGCCCGGGCGGGAGGGCGGTTTTACGAGCAGTACTTC
TRBD1,TRBV4-1,13,once,TRBJ1-1,CASSPTGGKAAFF,TGCGCCAGCAGCCCCACAGGGGGCAAAGCGGCTTTCTTT